Below, 26 T cell receptor beta chains from the same sample are listed, as sequenced in a study of CD8 T cells in ankylosing spondylitis. TCRdb itself ran the 5' RACE reads through MiXCR, one entry per CDR3 protein. The table lists about 240,000 distinct CDR3 sequences, 8% to 11% of them singletons. Material: blood, either unsorted or a sorted T cell fraction (not recorded which). The receptors here all came from a male donor with ankylosing spondylitis or in good health (not recorded which).

In its sample, this clonotype was seen many times. CDR3 amino acids: CASILGGGANTGELFF. The CDR3 DNA is TGTGCCAGCATCCTAGGTGGCGGGGCAAACACCGGGGAGCTGTTTTTT. The J gene is TRBJ2-2, the V gene TRBV12-3 or TRBV12-4, with D possibly being TRBD2 (6 bases). Deletions cut 7 bases from V and 2 bases from J, with 17 bases between. The CDR3 consists of 16 residues.

This clonotype has at least ten counts. This chain links TRBV2 with TRBJ1-1, with a weak D call TRBD1 (6 bases). V lost 4 bases, J lost 3 bases, and 12 bases lay in between. This CDR3 is built from 14 residues. Per the germline V gene, CDR1 is SNHLY and CDR2 is FYNNEI. The CDR3 region is CASSAGGADTEAFF. The CDR3 bases are TGTGCCAGCAGTGCGGGGGGCGCGGACACTGAAGCTTTCTTT.

This clonotype has just a few counts. This CDR3 reads CASSWRGAHYNEQFF. For the CDR3, the DNA is TGCGCCAGCAGCTGGAGGGGGGCGCACTACAATGAGCAGTTCTTC. The gene calls are TRBV5-1 and TRBJ2-1; D is tentatively TRBD1 or TRBD2 (6 bases each). The V end lost 3 bases, the J end lost 3 bases, and 13 bases lay between the germline ends. The germline CDR1 and CDR2 sequences are SGHRS and YFSETQ. CDR3 length: 15 amino acids.

This clonotype turned up a few times. The chain combines TRBV14 with TRBJ2-3; 11 nucleotides align to TRBD1. V shed 4 bases, J shed 4 bases, and the junction held 4 bases outside the gene matches. The CDR3 consists of 15 residues. Per germline, CDR1 SGHDN and CDR2 FVKESK. The CDR3: CASSPWTGGPDTQYF. CDR3 coding DNA: TGTGCCAGCAGCCCTTGGACAGGGGGCCCAGATACGCAGTATTTT.

The chain employs TRBV10-2 and TRBJ1-1; no reliable D call. From germline, CDR1 is WSHSY and CDR2 SAAADI. The V gene lost 0 bases and the J gene lost 4 bases, with 9 bases spanning the gap. CDR3 size: 14 residues. CDR3 sequence: CASSESPSGTEAFF. In nucleotides, the CDR3 is TGCGCCAGCAGTGAGTCCCCGAGCGGCACTGAAGCTTTCTTT.

This clonotype came up many times. The chain combines TRBV6-6 with TRBJ1-5; no firm D call. The V end was cut by 2 bases, the J end by 5 bases, with 7 bases between. CDR1 and CDR2 (germline): MNHNY, SVGAGI (reference sequence). The CDR3 spans 13 residues. The CDR3 nucleotides are TGTGCCAGCAGTTACAGGGATTATCAGCCCCAGCATTTT. Its translation: CASSYRDYQPQHF.

This clonotype was recorded many times. The rearrangement links TRBV21-1 to TRBJ2-1; TRBD2 is taken as the D call from the table, unchecked against the DNA. TRBV21-1 represents a pseudogene. This CDR3 has 16 amino acids. The CDR3 loop is CASSEDGGGAADEQFF. CDR3 DNA: TGTGCCAGCAGCGAAGACGGCGGGGGGGCCGCGGATGAGCAGTTCTTC.

This clonotype was found many times. This chain joins TRBV20-1 and TRBJ1-5; no reliable D call. CDR3 size: 12 residues. Germline CDR1 reads DFQATT; CDR2 reads SNEGSKA (reference sequence). The germline V and J ends were trimmed by 3 bases and 4 bases, with 7 bases remaining between them. The CDR3 DNA sequence: TGCAGTGCTAGTGAAGGGAATCAGCCCCAGCATTTT. Protein product: CSASEGNQPQHF.

This clonotype was observed many times. This chain links TRBV28 with TRBJ1-5; perhaps TRBD1 as D (6 bases). V gave up 4 bases and J gave up 5 bases, with 15 bases separating them. Germline values: CDR1 MDHEN, CDR2 SYDVKM. This CDR3 comprises 15 residues. DNA of the CDR3: TGTGCCAGCAGTTCTAGGGGGGGCGTTTATCAGCCCCAGCATTTT. Translation gives CASSSRGGVYQPQHF.

This clonotype was counted at least ten times. Here the CDR3 DNA reads TGTGCCAGCAGCCCCCGCGGGACTAGCGGGAGTGATGAGCAGTTCTTC. As protein: CASSPRGTSGSDEQFF. V usage is TRBV9 and J usage is TRBJ2-1; the match to TRBD2 covers 14 bases. Looked up from germline, CDR1 is SGDLS and CDR2 is YYNGEE. The CDR3 runs to 16 residues. The junction had 8 bases not matched to a gene; V was cut back by 4 bases and J by 8 bases.

At least ten counts were recorded for this clonotype. The chain uses TRBV29-1 and TRBJ1-1; the match to TRBD1 covers 7 bases. The CDR3 contains 13 residues. Germline V gene data show CDR1 as SQVTM and CDR2 as ANQGSEA. The ends lost 3 bases at V and 5 bases at J; junction bases unmatched: 6. The CDR3 sequence: CSVEVRGQTEAFF. The CDR3 DNA follows: TGCAGCGTTGAGGTTAGGGGGCAAACTGAAGCTTTCTTT.

In its sample, this clonotype was seen many times. The chain recombines TRBV4-1 with TRBJ2-2; D is possibly TRBD1 or TRBD2 (5 bases each). The CDR3 loop spans 14 amino acids. Germline V gene data show CDR1 as MGHRA and CDR2 as YSYEKL. V was trimmed by 0 bases and J by 6 bases, leaving 8 bases between them. In DNA, the CDR3 is TGCGCCAGCAGCCAAGAGGGGGTACCCGGGGAGCTGTTTTTT. As protein: CASSQEGVPGELFF.

This clonotype occurred many times. The gene calls are TRBV12-3 or TRBV12-4 and TRBJ2-7, with D possibly being TRBD2 (6 bases). V was clipped by 3 bases and J by 6 bases, with 12 bases between them. The CDR3 has 13 amino acids. The CDR3 bases are TGTGCCAGCAGTTTCAGTGGAGGGAGCGAGCAGTACTTC. This codes for CASSFSGGSEQYF.

This chain uses TRBV7-9 with TRBJ2-7; the D is unclear. The germline gives CDR1 SEHNR, CDR2 FQNEAQ (reference sequence). Trimming removed 7 bases from V and 3 bases from J, with 13 bases in between. The CDR3 loop spans 13 amino acids. CDR3 amino acids: CASTSGLLYEQYF. CDR3 DNA sequence: TGTGCCAGCACCTCCGGGCTCCTCTACGAGCAGTACTTC.

This clonotype showed up many times. The gene calls are TRBV12-3 or TRBV12-4 and TRBJ2-1; 9 bases are a match to TRBD1. V trimming: 7 bases; J trimming: 7 bases; junction bases outside the gene matches: 8. The CDR3 runs to 14 residues. The DNA of the CDR3 is TGTGCCAGCAAGACGACCGGGACAGGGAATGAGCAGTTCTTC. Its translation: CASKTTGTGNEQFF.

V gene TRBV12-3 or TRBV12-4 combines with J gene TRBJ1-6; D might be TRBD1 (5 bases). This CDR3 is built from 16 residues. V was cut by 3 bases and J by 10 bases, with 19 bases left in between. CDR3 in amino acids: CASSLGPPRQNSPLHF. Written as DNA, the CDR3 is TGTGCCAGCAGTTTGGGACCACCGAGACAGAACTCACCCCTCCACTTT.

This clonotype was counted a few times. The chain recombines TRBV7-9 with TRBJ1-1; D is possibly TRBD1 (5 bases). The length of the CDR3 is 17 residues. Germline CDR1 and CDR2: SEHNR and FQNEAQ (reference sequence). Trimming stripped 1 base from V and 5 bases from J, with 20 bases between. CDR3 nucleotides: TGTGCCAGCAGCTTAGGGTCCGTGGGGCGGAGAGGAACTGAAGCTTTCTTT. It translates to CASSLGSVGRRGTEAFF. Looking up the rest from reference TRBV7-9 and TRBJ1-1 gives the full variable domain: DTGVSQNPRHKITKRGQNVTFRCDPISEHNRLYWYRQTLGQGPEFLTYFQNEAQLEKSRLLSDRFSAERPKGSFSTLEIQRTEQGDSAMYLCASSLGSVGRRGTEAFFGQGTRLTVV.

The chain joins TRBV9 to TRBJ2-3, with D unclear. This CDR3 contains 16 residues. Germline V gives CDR1 SGDLS, CDR2 YYNGEE. Trimming took off 0 bases at V and 1 base at J, with 12 bases between the two ends. In DNA form, the CDR3 reads TGTGCCAGCAGCGTAGCGGGTCGAAGGGGCACAGATACGCAGTATTTT. As protein: CASSVAGRRGTDTQYF.

This clonotype occurred many times. This sequence joins TRBV6-2 or TRBV6-3 and TRBJ2-3, with 9 bases matching TRBD2. CDR1 and CDR2 (germline): MNHEY, SVGEGT. The CDR3 sequence is 17 residues long. V trimming: 2 bases; J trimming: 6 bases; junction bases outside the gene matches: 12. The CDR3 bases are TGTGCCAGCAGTTACCGCAATCCGGGACTAGCTTGGGATACGCAGTATTTT. This codes for CASSYRNPGLAWDTQYF.

This chain joins TRBV30 and TRBJ1-1; D not certain. The germline gives CDR1 GTSNPN, CDR2 SVGIG (reference sequence). With 8 bases removed from V and 4 bases from J, the gap between germline ends came to 17 bases. CDR3 size: 13 residues. The CDR3, as DNA: TGTGCCAGGTCGCATGAGAGAGGCACTGAAGCTTTCTTT. Protein product: CARSHERGTEAFF.

This clonotype was observed many times. The chain has TRBV5-1 and TRBJ2-2; D not certain. V gave up 0 bases and J gave up 4 bases, with 10 bases separating them. The CDR3 sequence is 15 residues long. Germline-derived CDR1 and CDR2 are SGHRS and YFSETQ. CDR3 bases: TGCGCCAGCAGCTTGGCCCGGCCAAGCACCGGGGAGCTGTTTTTT. This gives the protein CASSLARPSTGELFF.

This clonotype was seen repeatedly, ten times or more. The chain employs TRBV5-1 and TRBJ1-1; 7 bases agree with TRBD1. Germline CDR1 is SGHRS and CDR2 is YFSETQ. The ends lost 2 bases at V and 3 bases at J; junction bases unmatched: 10. The CDR3 contains 16 residues. The chain's CDR3 is CASSFGTGVMDTEAFF. Written as DNA, the CDR3 is TGCGCCAGCAGCTTCGGAACAGGGGTCATGGACACTGAAGCTTTCTTT. Variable domain in full (rest from reference TRBV5-1 and TRBJ1-1): KAGVTQTPRYLIKTRGQQVTLSCSPISGHRSVSWYQQTPGQGLQFLFEYFSETQRNKGNFPGRFSGRQFSNSRSEMNVSTLELGDSALYLCASSFGTGVMDTEAFFGQGTRLTVV.

This clonotype showed up many times. At one of its ends the junction is not consistent with the germline gene, which may arise from a read error. The V and J genes are TRBV5-6 and TRBJ1-5; 7 bases are a match to TRBD1. This CDR3 is built from 14 residues. From germline, CDR1 is SGHDT and CDR2 YYEEEE. CDR3 in amino acids: CASSLGQIYQPQHF. CDR3 nucleotide sequence: TGTGCCAGCAGTTTGGGACAGATCTATCAGCCCCAGCATTTT.

This clonotype was counted many times. The chain combines TRBV3-1 with TRBJ2-3; 8 positions match TRBD1. The trim removed 6 bases at V and 4 bases at J, leaving 6 bases unmatched. The CDR3 consists of 14 residues. Germline V lookup: CDR1 LGHDT, CDR2 YNNKEL (reference sequence). CDR3 in amino acids: CASSSYRGADTQYF. The CDR3 coding sequence is TGTGCCAGCAGTTCTTACAGGGGGGCAGATACGCAGTATTTT.

This clonotype was counted at least ten times. J is TRBJ2-3 and V is TRBV10-3; TRBD2 agrees at 10 bases. Germline assignment: CDR1 ENHRY and CDR2 SYGVKD. J gave up 0 bases and V 3 bases, and 9 bases lay outside the gene matches. The CDR3 is made up of 18 amino acids. The DNA for the CDR3 is TGTGCCATCAGTGAAGTAGCTAGCGGGGGACTCAGCACAGATACGCAGTATTTT. Its protein is CAISEVASGGLSTDTQYF.

V is TRBV18 and J is TRBJ1-1; perhaps TRBD1 as D (6 bases). Trimming removed 1 base at V and 1 base at J, with 10 bases between. The CDR3 consists of 15 residues. Per the germline V gene, CDR1 is KGHSH and CDR2 is LQKENI. The CDR3 DNA reads TGTGCCAGCTCACCACAGCCGGGGGCGAACACTGAAGCTTTCTTT. Residues: CASSPQPGANTEAFF. Combining the CDR3 with reference TRBV18 and TRBJ1-1 gives the whole variable domain NAGVMQNPRHLVRRRGQEARLRCSPMKGHSHVYWYRQLPEEGLKFMVYLQKENIIDESGMPKERFSAEFPKEGPSILRIQQVVRGDSAAYFCASSPQPGANTEAFFGQGTRLTVV.